This T cell receptor (beta chain) was observed in a study of blood T cell repertoires in COVID-19. The overall study: Acute and convalescent COVID-19 samples came from the United States, Italy and Spain. Sources were T cells, B-cell-depleted T cells, or PBMCs; the material itself was cDNA or gDNA.

This clone was recorded only once. The CDR3 spans 14 residues. V was pared by 5 bases and J by 2 bases, with 7 bases of the junction left unmatched. Germline V gene sequence: CDR1 SGHRS, CDR2 YFSETQ. Method: immunoSEQ multiplex PCR; TCRdb's copy keeps in-frame clones and lacks some. This repertoire shows some 150,000 clones, more than 65% found once; its top ten account for over 12%. Each participant's cohort was designated according to participant-reported clinical history. All recovered Cohort 3 donors got two negative PCRs, got clearance, or saw symptom resolution. The source is a man aged 50 to 60 who had recovered from COVID-19. The sequenced material came from PBMCs or T cells enriched from blood (not recorded which). The chain links TRBV5-1 to TRBJ2-7; 7 nucleotides match TRBD2. The CDR3 sequence: CASSQGRGAYEQYF. Written as DNA, the CDR3 is TGCGCCAGCAGTCAGGGACGGGGGGCCTACGAGCAGTACTTC. The full variable domain, its missing parts supplied by reference TRBV5-1 and TRBJ2-7, is KAGVTQTPRYLIKTRGQQVTLSCSPISGHRSVSWYQQTPGQGLQFLFEYFSETQRNKGNFPGRFSGRQFSNSRSEMNVSTLELGDSALYLCASSQGRGAYEQYFGPGTRLTVT.